A selection of T cell receptor beta chains follows, all from one sample in a study of blood T cell repertoires in COVID-19. Only in-frame clones appear in the TCRdb table, and some are missing; sequencing was by immunoSEQ multiplex PCR. The profile shows 93,000 or so clones, 84% of them singletons. Sequences were obtained from peripheral blood. The receptors were gathered from a human donor in a cohort sampled during active or convalescent COVID-19. Each CDR3 is given with its conserved first and last residue. D genes are given only for firm matches. Only part of the rows carry a size: once, few, many, or a class if the clone is expanded.

>NA|NA|TRBJ1-6|16|TRBV25-1
TGTGCCAGCAGTGCCGAGGCGGGGCTTCGTAATTCACCCCTCCACTTT
CASSAEAGLRNSPLHF
>NA|NA|TRBJ2-1|16|TRBV5-6
TGTGCCAGCAGCTTGGAGACTGGGTCTACCTACAATGAGCAGTTCTTC
CASSLETGSTYNEQFF
>NA|TRBD1|TRBJ2-3|15|TRBV5-4
TGTGCCAGCAGCTTGGACAGGGGAGTAGCGGATACGCAGTATTTT
CASSLDRGVADTQYF
>NA|NA|TRBJ1-2|13|TRBV12-3/TRBV12-4
TGTGCCAGCAGCCCGGGACTGCCTTATGGCTACACCTTC
CASSPGLPYGYTF
>NA|TRBD1|TRBJ1-5|15|TRBV6-5
TGTGCCAGCAGTTACGCGGGACAGGGGAATCAGCCCCAGCATTTT
CASSYAGQGNQPQHF
>NA|NA|TRBJ1-6|15|TRBV19
TGTGCCAGTAGTGCAAGGGGGGGCAATAATTCACCCCTCCACTTT
CASSARGGNNSPLHF
>NA|TRBD1|TRBJ1-1|15|TRBV19
TGTGCCAGTAGTATAGAGGGGACAGGGAAGAGAAAGGCTTTCTTT
CASSIEGTGKRKAFF
>NA|NA|TRBJ1-6|13|TRBV5-3
TGTGCCAGAAGCCGGGACTATAATTCACCCCTCCACTTT
CARSRDYNSPLHF
>NA|NA|TRBJ2-7|13|TRBV6-6
TGTGCCAGCAGTTACTCGGAGGGGTACGAGCAGTACTTC
CASSYSEGYEQYF
>NA|NA|TRBJ1-1|11|TRBV19
TGTGCCACCCAATCAGGGTTATTGGCTTTCTTT
CATQSGLLAFF
>NA|NA|TRBJ2-1|16|TRBV7-9
TGTGCCAGCAGCCCACGGGACTCAAGCTCCTACAATGAGCAGTTCTTC
CASSPRDSSSYNEQFF
>NA|TRBD1|TRBJ2-3|16|TRBV7-9
TGTGCCAGTAGTAAAGTTTCCGGGACAGGGGCGGATACGCAGTATTTT
CASSKVSGTGADTQYF
>NA|NA|TRBJ2-2|15|TRBV13
TGTGCCAGCAGCTTAGTGGTAAACTCCACCGGGGAGCTGTTTTTT
CASSLVVNSTGELFF
>once|TRBD1|TRBJ2-1|14|TRBV5-1
TGCGCCAGCAGCGCCGGGACAGGGTTTAATGAGCAGTTCTTC
CASSAGTGFNEQFF
>once|NA|TRBJ1-1|13|TRBV2
TGTGCCAGCAGCGCCGACAGCAACACTGAAGCTTTCTTT
CASSADSNTEAFF
>NA|NA|TRBJ1-2|15|TRBV6-5
TGTGCCAGCAGTTACTCGAATACAGGGATAATTGGCTACACCTTC
CASSYSNTGIIGYTF
>NA|TRBD1|TRBJ1-4|14|TRBV18
TGTGCCAGCTCATCTGGGACAGGGGATGAAAAACTGTTTTTT
CASSSGTGDEKLFF
>NA|TRBD2|TRBJ2-1|14|TRBV24-1
TGTGCCACCAGTCCTCGGGGAGGGTCCAATGAGCAGTTCTTC
CATSPRGGSNEQFF
>NA|TRBD2|TRBJ2-1|17|TRBV30
TGTGCCTGGAGTGCCCCGGGGGGGCTAGCGGGGGGCAATGAGCAGTTCTTC
CAWSAPGGLAGGNEQFF
>NA|NA|TRBJ1-6|16|TRBV6-2/TRBV6-3
TGTGCCAGCAGTTCGAGGGCTTATGATGATAATTCACCCCTCCACTTT
CASSSRAYDDNSPLHF
>NA|NA|TRBJ1-3|14|TRBV5-4
TGTGCCAGCAGCTCTCGACAGACTGGAAACACCATATATTTT
CASSSRQTGNTIYF
>NA|NA|TRBJ1-5|16|TRBV30
TGTGCCTGGAGTCCAAACCGGGGTTATAGCAATCAGCCCCAGCATTTT
CAWSPNRGYSNQPQHF
>NA|NA|TRBJ1-2|14|TRBV4-1
TGCGCCAGCAGCCCCACTCAGGGATCTCATGGCTACACCTTC
CASSPTQGSHGYTF
>NA|NA|TRBJ1-2|14|TRBV19
TGTGCCAGTAGGACTCTGACAGGCAACTATGGCTACACCTTC
CASRTLTGNYGYTF
>NA|NA|TRBJ2-5|14|TRBV3-1/TRBV3-2
TGTGCCAGCAGCCAAGATCATAGGGGGGGGGCCCAGTACTTC
CASSQDHRGGAQYF
>NA|NA|TRBJ1-4|15|TRBV4-1
TGCGCCAGCAGTCTAGGGACAACAACTAATGAAAAACTGTTTTTT
CASSLGTTTNEKLFF
>NA|NA|TRBJ1-1|13|TRBV9
TGTGCCAGCAGTGCAGGGGCGAACACTGAAGCTTTCTTT
CASSAGANTEAFF
>NA|TRBD1|TRBJ2-1|14|TRBV6-5
TGTGCCAGCAGCACAGGGGTCAACTACAATGAGCAGTTCTTC
CASSTGVNYNEQFF
>NA|NA|TRBJ2-7|16|TRBV7-2
TGTGCCAGCAGCTTAGGCATCAGGGGGGTTGGCTACGAGCAGTACTTC
CASSLGIRGVGYEQYF
>NA|NA|TRBJ1-1|13|TRBV6-5
TGTGCCAGCAGTTACTCTCGGGGGTTTGAAGCTTTCTTT
CASSYSRGFEAFF
>NA|TRBD1|TRBJ2-1|15|TRBV7-3
TGTGCCAGCAGCCCGGGACAGTTAGCACCAAATGAGCAGTTCTTC
CASSPGQLAPNEQFF
>NA|NA|TRBJ2-2|14|TRBV19
TGTGCCAGCCAAGGTTCGGGGGTGGGCGGGGAGCTGTTTTTT
CASQGSGVGGELFF
>NA|NA|TRBJ2-1|16|TRBV5-1
TGCGCCAGCAGCGAGTTTTCCTTAACAGGGACGAATGAGCAGTTCTTC
CASSEFSLTGTNEQFF
>NA|TRBD2|TRBJ2-3|15|TRBV7-3
TGTGCCAGCAGCCCCCAGCGGGGGGACACAGATACGCAGTATTTT
CASSPQRGDTDTQYF
>NA|NA|TRBJ1-1|15|TRBV9
TGTGCCAGCAGCGTAGGAAGGGACATGAACACTGAAGCTTTCTTT
CASSVGRDMNTEAFF
>once|TRBD1|TRBJ2-1|14|TRBV19
TGTGCCAGTAGTAAACCCTACAGGGGTAATGAGCAGTTCTTC
CASSKPYRGNEQFF
>few|NA|TRBJ2-3|14|TRBV10-1
NA
CASSTSVGTDTQYF
>NA|NA|TRBJ1-4|15|TRBV5-1
TGCGCCAGCAGCTTGGCGGGGGGAACTAATGAAAAACTGTTTTTT
CASSLAGGTNEKLFF
>NA|NA|TRBJ1-1|16|TRBV19
TGTGCCAGTAAGGCGTCGGGGGAGGGCAGTCACACTGAAGCTTTCTTT
CASKASGEGSHTEAFF
>NA|TRBD1|TRBJ2-2|16|TRBV4-1
TGCGCCAGCAGCCAAGAGGGGACAGGGTTGACCGGGGAGCTGTTTTTT
CASSQEGTGLTGELFF
>NA|NA|TRBJ1-1|13|TRBV7-2
TGTGCCAGCAGCCCGAGGACAGTCTCGGAAGCTTTCTTT
CASSPRTVSEAFF
>NA|TRBD2|TRBJ2-7|13|TRBV12-5
TGTGCTAGTGGTTGGACTAGACATTACGAGCAGTACTTC
CASGWTRHYEQYF
>NA|NA|TRBJ1-1|14|TRBV3-1/TRBV3-2
TGTGCCAGCAGCTTTCGACGGGGGAACACTGAAGCTTTCTTT
CASSFRRGNTEAFF
>NA|TRBD2|TRBJ2-1|17|TRBV7-3
TGTGCCAGCAGCTCATGGACTAGCGGGGGGGCTTACAATGAGCAGTTCTTC
CASSSWTSGGAYNEQFF
>NA|TRBD1|TRBJ2-7|15|TRBV29-1
TGCAGCGTTGAGGACGACAGGGGGTCGTACTACGAGCAGTACTTC
CSVEDDRGSYYEQYF
>NA|TRBD1|TRBJ2-7|14|TRBV12-5
TGTGCTAGTGGTCCAGGGACAGCCAGAGGCGAGCAGTACTTC
CASGPGTARGEQYF
>NA|NA|TRBJ1-4|16|TRBV6-5
TGTGCCAGCAGTTACCTTGGTGGGGGGGAGAATGAAAAACTGTTTTTT
CASSYLGGGENEKLFF
>NA|NA|TRBJ1-5|12|TRBV19
TGTGCCAGTAGTCAGGGCAATCAGCCCCAGCATTTT
CASSQGNQPQHF
>NA|NA|TRBJ1-6|15|TRBV5-6
TGTGCCAGCCAATTTACAGGGAGAGGTAATTCACCCCTCCACTTT
CASQFTGRGNSPLHF
>few|TRBD2|TRBJ2-5|17|TRBV9
TGTGCCAGCAGCCCTCGGGGGGGCGGGGGCCCACAAGAGACCCAGTACTTC
CASSPRGGGGPQETQYF
>NA|NA|TRBJ2-1|11|TRBV15
TGTGCCACTGACAGTGGTAATGAGCAGTTCTTC
CATDSGNEQFF
>NA|NA|TRBJ2-7|19|TRBV7-2
TGTGCCAGCAGCTTATCGCTCAGCCGGAGCCTAACTCAAGGCTACGAGCAGTACTTC
CASSLSLSRSLTQGYEQYF
>NA|NA|TRBJ1-1|14|TRBV6-2/TRBV6-3
TGTGCCAGCAGTTACTCCGGCCTGGCGGCAGAAGCTTTCTTT
CASSYSGLAAEAFF
>NA|NA|TRBJ2-7|16|TRBV5-1
TGCGCCAGCAGCCACGGACAGCTTTTGGTTCCCTACGAGCAGTACTTC
CASSHGQLLVPYEQYF